Each of the 25 T cell receptor beta chains below was sequenced from the same sample in a study of PD-1 blockade in classical Hodgkin lymphoma. Sequenced by immunoSEQ multiplex PCR; TCRdb stores in-frame clones only, minus some. In the table there are approximately 8,300 clones, 75% to 80% of which are singletons. Each patient relapsed following autologous stem cell transplantation, and prior brentuximab vedotin exposure differed. Starting with thawed PBMCs, CD4+ T cells were purified by magnetic negative selection. The sequenced sample was CD4+ T cells from blood, obtained at baseline. The receptors shown here come from a human donor with classical Hodgkin lymphoma.

The chain links TRBV7-9 to TRBJ1-1, with 7 bases lining up with TRBD1. V lost 9 bases, J lost 8 bases, and 12 bases stayed unmatched. CDR3 length: 13 residues. Germline V gene lookup returns CDR1 SEHNR and CDR2 FQNEAQ (reference sequence). The CDR3 sequence is CASGRRGSREAFF. The CDR3 bases are TGTGCCAGTGGGCGCAGGGGGTCTCGGGAAGCTTTCTTT.

V usage is TRBV6-5 and J usage is TRBJ2-5; D tentatively reads TRBD1 or TRBD2 (6 bases each). The CDR3 is 13 residues long. Germline CDR1 MNHEY, CDR2 SVGAGI. Trimming took off 2 bases at V and 5 bases at J, with 9 bases between the two ends. CDR3 DNA: TGTGCCAGCAGTTACGGGGGGCGGGAGACCCAGTACTTC. This encodes CASSYGGRETQYF.

The V and J genes are TRBV19 and TRBJ2-1; a weak D match, TRBD2 (5 bases). V dropped 3 bases and J dropped 0 bases, with 9 bases sitting between them. Germline lookup yields CDR1 LNHDA and CDR2 SQIVND (reference sequence). The CDR3 is 15 amino acids. The CDR3 sequence is CASSIGLSSYNEQFF. For the CDR3, the DNA is TGTGCCAGTAGTATTGGACTGAGCTCCTACAATGAGCAGTTCTTC.

The rearrangement joins TRBV11-3 to TRBJ2-3; D assignment may be TRBD1 or TRBD2 (5 bases each). Trimming left V 0 bases short and J 5 bases short, with 6 bases between. The germline V gene encodes CDR1 SGHNT and CDR2 YENEEA. CDR3 length: 13 amino acids. The CDR3 reads CASSLEGVDTQYF. CDR3 bases: TGTGCCAGCAGCTTAGAGGGGGTAGATACGCAGTATTTT.

The chain couples TRBV10-3 to TRBJ1-1; weak D call: TRBD1 (5 bases). Germline values: CDR1 ENHRY, CDR2 SYGVKD. This CDR3 spans 13 amino acids. Trimming removed 7 bases at V and 0 bases at J, with 9 bases between. CDR3 loop: CAITGHLNTEAFF. CDR3 bases: TGTGCCATCACCGGACATTTGAACACTGAAGCTTTCTTT.

The V call is TRBV10-3, the J call TRBJ1-6; tentative D call: TRBD1 (5 bases). Germline CDR1 is ENHRY and CDR2 is SYGVKD. The CDR3 contains 13 residues. V was pared by 10 bases and J by 7 bases, with 14 bases between. The CDR3 region is CATQGVSNSPLHF. For the CDR3, the DNA is TGTGCCACCCAAGGGGTAAGCAATTCACCCCTCCACTTT.

The gene calls are TRBV7-2 and TRBJ2-7; TRBD2 matches at 11 bases. CDR1 is SGHTA, CDR2 FQGNSA, per germline. CDR3 length: 15 amino acids. V shed 5 bases, J shed 2 bases, and the junction held 5 bases outside the gene matches. The CDR3 DNA sequence: TGTGCCAGCAGCCATAGCGGGGGGGAGCCCTACGAGCAGTACTTC. Translated: CASSHSGGEPYEQYF.

CDR3 nucleotide sequence: TGTGCCAGCAGCCGGGGGGGAGCGGGAGTGTTTGAGCAGTACTTC. Translating gives CASSRGGAGVFEQYF. The chain combines TRBV27 with TRBJ2-7; TRBD2 matches 8 bases. The CDR3 consists of 15 residues. V gave up 6 bases and J gave up 7 bases; unmatched junction bases: 14. CDR1 and CDR2 (germline): MNHEY, SMNVEV (reference sequence).

This clone appeared once. This chain connects TRBV28 to TRBJ1-2, with D hard to call. Trimming left V 8 bases short and J 6 bases short, with 7 bases between. Germline CDR1 reads MDHEN; CDR2 reads SYDVKM. The CDR3 is 10 residues long. The CDR3 reads CASLGNGYTF. The CDR3 DNA sequence: TGTGCCAGCCTGGGGAATGGCTACACCTTC.

By its share, this clone is medium-sized. CDR3 loop: CASSQGTTYSYEQYF. In DNA form, the CDR3 reads TGTGCCAGCAGCCAAGGGACTACCTATTCCTACGAGCAGTACTTC. V usage is TRBV5-8 and J usage is TRBJ2-7; 7 bases align to TRBD2. This CDR3 contains 15 residues. The V and J ends lost 4 bases and 1 base, in that order; junction bases with no gene match: 8. CDR1 is SGHTS, CDR2 YDEGEE, per germline.

V and J are TRBV7-9 and TRBJ1-1; TRBD1 aligns across 10 bases. The germline V gene has CDR1 SEHNR and CDR2 FQNEAQ (reference sequence). The CDR3 has 19 amino acids. With V trimmed by 5 bases and J by 5 bases, 20 bases remained unmatched. The CDR3 here is CASSRLRRDRGPEGTEAFF. Here the CDR3 DNA reads TGTGCCAGCAGCCGATTGCGCCGGGACAGGGGCCCGGAAGGGACTGAAGCTTTCTTT.

The chain links TRBV7-3 to TRBJ2-7; weak D call: TRBD1 (6 bases). The CDR3 totals 11 residues. Germline V gene data show CDR1 as SGHTA and CDR2 as FQGTGA. V lost 2 bases and J 12 bases, leaving 11 bases between the germline ends. CDR3 sequence: CASSLEGGMYF. CDR3 DNA sequence: TGTGCCAGCAGCTTAGAAGGGGGAATGTACTTC.

In this sample, this clone is medium-sized (0.01 to 0.1%). The V and J genes are TRBV28 and TRBJ2-3, with 9 bases matching TRBD1. V trimming: 6 bases; J trimming: 4 bases; junction bases outside the gene matches: 8. The CDR3 length is 15 residues. The germline gives CDR1 MDHEN, CDR2 SYDVKM. The CDR3 here is CASSSDRGNADTQYF. CDR3 sequence (DNA): TGTGCCAGCAGCTCGGACAGGGGAAACGCAGATACGCAGTATTTT.

This rearrangement joins TRBV6-6 to TRBJ1-4; 8 bases match TRBD1. CDR3 length: 14 residues. Germline CDR1 is MNHNY and CDR2 is SVGAGI (reference sequence). V gave up 6 bases and J gave up 3 bases; unmatched junction bases: 3. CDR3: CASSDRGPNEKLFF. The CDR3 coding sequence is TGTGCCAGCAGCGACAGGGGCCCTAATGAAAAACTGTTTTTT.

This chain links TRBV4-2 with TRBJ1-6; D is undetermined. The V end was cut by 4 bases, the J end by 7 bases, with 17 bases between. The CDR3 extends over 16 amino acids. The germline V gene has CDR1 LGHNA and CDR2 YNFKEQ. CDR3 protein: CASSRLVDSPNSPLHF. As DNA, the CDR3 is TGTGCCAGCAGCCGCCTCGTGGACTCGCCGAATTCACCCCTCCACTTT.

The chain recombines TRBV4-2 with TRBJ2-5, with 9 bases lining up with TRBD1. CDR3 length: 14 residues. Germline values: CDR1 LGHNA, CDR2 YNFKEQ. With 1 base clipped from V and 6 bases from J, the junction kept 3 bases outside the gene matches. The CDR3 DNA sequence: TGTGCCAGCAGCCAAGGGACAGGGGTAAAGACCCAGTACTTC. This sequence encodes CASSQGTGVKTQYF.

The chain has TRBV28 and TRBJ1-1, with 9 bases aligning to TRBD1. The CDR3 consists of 14 residues. Trimming at V came to 7 bases and at J to 5 bases, leaving 8 bases not matched to a gene. Germline-derived CDR1 and CDR2 are MDHEN and SYDVKM. The CDR3 here is CASKPGQGPTEAFF. The CDR3 region has the DNA TGTGCCAGCAAACCGGGACAGGGACCAACTGAAGCTTTCTTT.

This chain joins TRBV28 and TRBJ1-2, with a possible D match to TRBD1 (6 bases). This CDR3 contains 15 residues. The ends were cut back, 7 bases at V and 5 bases at J, with 20 bases in the middle. Germline V gene data show CDR1 as MDHEN and CDR2 as SYDVKM. For the CDR3, the DNA is TGTGCCAGCACTACAGGGTCCATCAAATTATATGGCTACACCTTC. Protein product: CASTTGSIKLYGYTF.

This clone was counted once. This chain joins TRBV2 and TRBJ1-6; D ambiguous. The CDR3 sequence is 14 residues long. Germline V gives CDR1 SNHLY, CDR2 FYNNEI. V dropped 7 bases and J dropped 5 bases, with 12 bases sitting between them. The CDR3 spells CASTARLNNSPLHF. The CDR3 DNA sequence: TGTGCCAGCACCGCCAGGCTGAATAATTCACCCCTCCACTTT.

This chain joins TRBV18 and TRBJ2-2; 7 bases are a match to TRBD1. The CDR3 sequence is 15 residues long. Germline V lookup: CDR1 KGHSH, CDR2 LQKENI. V lost 3 bases to trimming and J lost 6 bases; unmatched junction nucleotides: 7. The CDR3 nucleotides are TGTGCCAGCTCACCCCGGGACAGCCTTGCCGGGGAGCTGTTTTTT. It translates to CASSPRDSLAGELFF.

The chain recombines TRBV6-1 with TRBJ2-3, with 8 positions matching TRBD2. In germline, CDR1 is MNHNS, CDR2 SASEGT. The CDR3 has 17 amino acids. The V segment lost 1 base and the J segment 2 bases; nucleotides outside the gene matches: 8. CDR3 bases: TGTGCCAGCAGTGAAGGTTTGGCGGGGGGCTACACAGATACGCAGTATTTT. It translates to CASSEGLAGGYTDTQYF.

This sequence joins TRBV5-6 and TRBJ2-1; D is undetermined. CDR1 is SGHDT, CDR2 YYEEEE, per germline. V gave up 1 base and J gave up 7 bases, with 12 bases separating them. The length of the CDR3 is 14 residues. CDR3 sequence: CASSLQSWDNEQFF. The CDR3 DNA sequence: TGTGCCAGCAGCTTGCAGTCTTGGGATAATGAGCAGTTCTTC.

J is TRBJ2-2 and V is TRBV7-2; the D call may be TRBD1 or TRBD2 (5 bases each). Trimming pared 1 base from V and 4 bases from J, leaving 13 bases between. Germline V gene lookup returns CDR1 SGHTA and CDR2 FQGNSA. The CDR3 extends over 16 amino acids. The CDR3 DNA follows: TGTGCCAGCAGCTTAGGGGGTTTAGGGACCACCGGGGAGCTGTTTTTT. Its translation is CASSLGGLGTTGELFF.

The chain employs TRBV5-1 and TRBJ1-6, with 11 positions matching TRBD1. Per germline, CDR1 SGHRS and CDR2 YFSETQ. CDR3 length: 15 residues. J gave up 10 bases and V 4 bases, and 7 bases lay outside the gene matches. DNA for the CDR3: TGCGCCAGCAGCCGTGGACAGGGGGCTGCATCACCCCTCCACTTT. It specifies CASSRGQGAASPLHF.

The CDR3 is CASSLVTTDTQYF. In nucleotides, the CDR3 is TGCGCCAGCAGTCTTGTTACTACAGATACGCAGTATTTT. The rearrangement uses TRBV23-1 and TRBJ2-3; D not resolved. TRBV23-1 is an ORF for which the function is uncertain. The CDR3 sequence is 13 residues long. V was trimmed by 4 bases and J by 3 bases, leaving 8 bases between them.